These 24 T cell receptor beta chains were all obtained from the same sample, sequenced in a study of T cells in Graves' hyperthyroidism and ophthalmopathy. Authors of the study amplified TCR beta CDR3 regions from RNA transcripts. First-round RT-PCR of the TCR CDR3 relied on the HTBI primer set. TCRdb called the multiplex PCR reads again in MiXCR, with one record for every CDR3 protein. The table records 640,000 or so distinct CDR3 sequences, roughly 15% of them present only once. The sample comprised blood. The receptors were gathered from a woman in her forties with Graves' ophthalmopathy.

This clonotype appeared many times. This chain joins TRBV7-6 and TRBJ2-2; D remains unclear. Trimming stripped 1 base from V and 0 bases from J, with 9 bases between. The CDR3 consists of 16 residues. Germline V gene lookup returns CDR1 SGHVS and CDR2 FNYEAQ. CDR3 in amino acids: CASSLEAGANTGELFF. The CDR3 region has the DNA TGTGCCAGCAGCTTAGAGGCAGGCGCGAACACCGGGGAGCTGTTTTTT.

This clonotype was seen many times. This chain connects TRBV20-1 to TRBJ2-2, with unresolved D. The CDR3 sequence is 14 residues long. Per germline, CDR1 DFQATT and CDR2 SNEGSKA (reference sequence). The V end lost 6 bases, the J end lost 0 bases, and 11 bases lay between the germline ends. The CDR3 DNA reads TGCAGTGCCTACCCCGCCGCGAACACCGGGGAGCTGTTTTTT. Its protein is CSAYPAANTGELFF.

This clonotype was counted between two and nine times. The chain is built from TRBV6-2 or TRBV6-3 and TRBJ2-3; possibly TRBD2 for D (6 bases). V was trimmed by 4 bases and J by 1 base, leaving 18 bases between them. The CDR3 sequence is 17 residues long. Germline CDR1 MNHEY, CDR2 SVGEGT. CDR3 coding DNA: TGTGCCAGCAGTTCCGGTCTGGGTAGCGGAGGCACAGATACGCAGTATTTT. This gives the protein CASSSGLGSGGTDTQYF.

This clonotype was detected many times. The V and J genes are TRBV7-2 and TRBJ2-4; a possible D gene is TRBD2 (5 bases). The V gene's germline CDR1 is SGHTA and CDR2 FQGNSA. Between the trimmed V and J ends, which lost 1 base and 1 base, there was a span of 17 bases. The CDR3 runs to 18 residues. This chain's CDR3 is CASSLVGAGGWAKNIQYF. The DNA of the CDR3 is TGTGCCAGCAGCTTAGTAGGCGCAGGCGGGTGGGCCAAAAACATTCAGTACTTC.

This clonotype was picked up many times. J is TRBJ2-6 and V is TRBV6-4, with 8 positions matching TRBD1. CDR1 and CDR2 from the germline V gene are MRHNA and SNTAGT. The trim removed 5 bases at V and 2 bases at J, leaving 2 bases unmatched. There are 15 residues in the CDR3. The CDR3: CASSMGQAGANVLTF. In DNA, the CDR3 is TGTGCCAGCAGTATGGGACAGGCTGGGGCCAACGTCCTGACTTTC.

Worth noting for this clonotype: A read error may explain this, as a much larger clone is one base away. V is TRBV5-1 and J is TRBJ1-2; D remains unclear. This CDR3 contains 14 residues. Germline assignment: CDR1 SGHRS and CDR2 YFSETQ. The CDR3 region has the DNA TGCGCCATCAGCTTGGGGAGTAATAACTATGGCTACACCTTC. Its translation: CAISLGSNNYGYTF.

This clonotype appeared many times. CDR3 loop: CASSPDLREQYF. Written as DNA, the CDR3 is TGTGCCAGCAGCCCGGACCTTCGAGAGCAGTACTTC. The genes are TRBV6-2 or TRBV6-3 and TRBJ2-7; D remains unclear. This CDR3 is built from 12 residues. Germline V gene data show CDR1 as MNHEY and CDR2 as SVGEGT. The V gene lost 6 bases and the J gene lost 7 bases, with 13 bases spanning the gap.

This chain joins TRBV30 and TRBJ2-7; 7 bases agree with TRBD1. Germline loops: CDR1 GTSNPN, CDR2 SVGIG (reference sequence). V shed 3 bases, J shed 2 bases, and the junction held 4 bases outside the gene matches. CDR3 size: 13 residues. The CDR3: CAWRRDSTYEQYF. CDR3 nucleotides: TGTGCCTGGAGACGGGACAGTACCTACGAGCAGTACTTC.

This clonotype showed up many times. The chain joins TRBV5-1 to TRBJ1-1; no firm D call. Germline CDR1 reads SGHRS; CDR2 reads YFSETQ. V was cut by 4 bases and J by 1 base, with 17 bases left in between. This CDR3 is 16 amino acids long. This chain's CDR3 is CASSLTPAKANTEAFF. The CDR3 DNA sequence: TGCGCCAGCAGCCTAACCCCTGCGAAGGCGAACACTGAAGCTTTCTTT.

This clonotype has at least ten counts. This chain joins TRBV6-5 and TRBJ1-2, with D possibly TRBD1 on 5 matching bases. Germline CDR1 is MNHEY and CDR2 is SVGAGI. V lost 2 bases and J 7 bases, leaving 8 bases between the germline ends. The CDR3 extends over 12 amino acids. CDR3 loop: CASSYGGIGYTF. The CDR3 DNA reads TGTGCCAGCAGTTACGGGGGAATTGGCTACACCTTC.

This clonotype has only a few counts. The DNA for the CDR3 is TGTGCCAGTAGTATAGAGGGTTCTTACACTGAAGCTTTCTTT. It translates to CASSIEGSYTEAFF. V and J are TRBV19 and TRBJ1-1; D is ambiguous. Trimming left V 0 bases short and J 3 bases short, with 8 bases between. This CDR3 is 14 amino acids long. CDR1 and CDR2 from the germline V gene are LNHDA and SQIVND (reference sequence).

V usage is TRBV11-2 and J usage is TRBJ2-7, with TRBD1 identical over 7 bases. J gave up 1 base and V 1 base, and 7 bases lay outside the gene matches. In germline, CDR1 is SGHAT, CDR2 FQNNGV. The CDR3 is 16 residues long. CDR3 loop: CASSLGRGQPSYEQYF. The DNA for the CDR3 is TGTGCCAGCAGCTTAGGAAGGGGACAGCCGTCCTACGAGCAGTACTTC.

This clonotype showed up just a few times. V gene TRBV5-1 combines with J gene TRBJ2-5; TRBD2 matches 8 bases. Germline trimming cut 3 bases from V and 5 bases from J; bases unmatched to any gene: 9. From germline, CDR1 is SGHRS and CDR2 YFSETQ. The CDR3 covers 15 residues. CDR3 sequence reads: CASSSERERGETQYF. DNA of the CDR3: TGCGCCAGCAGCTCAGAGCGGGAGAGGGGGGAGACCCAGTACTTC.

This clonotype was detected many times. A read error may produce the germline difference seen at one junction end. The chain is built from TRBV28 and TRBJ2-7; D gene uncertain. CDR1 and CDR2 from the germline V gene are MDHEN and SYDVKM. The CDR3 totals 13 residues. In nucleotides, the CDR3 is TGTGCCGGCAGTTTCGGTCAGTCCTACAAGCAGTACTTC. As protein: CAGSFGQSYKQYF.

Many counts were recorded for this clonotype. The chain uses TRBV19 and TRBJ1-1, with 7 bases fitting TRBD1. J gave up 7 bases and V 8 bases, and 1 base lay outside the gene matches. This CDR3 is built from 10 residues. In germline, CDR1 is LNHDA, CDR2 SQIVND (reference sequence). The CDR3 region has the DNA TGTGCCAGTTGGGACAGTGAAGCTTTCTTT. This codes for CASWDSEAFF.

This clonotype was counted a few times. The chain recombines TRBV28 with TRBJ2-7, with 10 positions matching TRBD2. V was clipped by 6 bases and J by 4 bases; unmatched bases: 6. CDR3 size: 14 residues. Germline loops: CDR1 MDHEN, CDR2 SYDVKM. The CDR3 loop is CASSHLAGEYEQYF. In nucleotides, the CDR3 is TGTGCCAGCAGCCATCTAGCGGGAGAATACGAGCAGTACTTC.

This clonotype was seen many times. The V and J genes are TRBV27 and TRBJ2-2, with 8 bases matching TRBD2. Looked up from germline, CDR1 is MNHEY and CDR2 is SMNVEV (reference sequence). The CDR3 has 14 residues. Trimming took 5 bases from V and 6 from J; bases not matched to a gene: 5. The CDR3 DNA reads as TGTGCCAGCAGTGGACTAGCAGAAGCCGGGGAGCTGTTTTTT. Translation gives CASSGLAEAGELFF.

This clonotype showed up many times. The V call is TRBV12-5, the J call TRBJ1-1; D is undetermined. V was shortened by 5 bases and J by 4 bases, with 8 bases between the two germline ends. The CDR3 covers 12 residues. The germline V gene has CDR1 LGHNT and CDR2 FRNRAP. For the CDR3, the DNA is TGTGCTAGTGGTCGGACGGGCACTGAAGCTTTCTTT. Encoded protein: CASGRTGTEAFF. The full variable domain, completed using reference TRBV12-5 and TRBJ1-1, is DARVTQTPRHKVTEMGQEVTMRCQPILGHNTVFWYRQTMMQGLELLAYFRNRAPLDDSGMPKDRFSAEMPDATLATLKIQPSEPRDSAVYFCASGRTGTEAFFGQGTRLTVV.

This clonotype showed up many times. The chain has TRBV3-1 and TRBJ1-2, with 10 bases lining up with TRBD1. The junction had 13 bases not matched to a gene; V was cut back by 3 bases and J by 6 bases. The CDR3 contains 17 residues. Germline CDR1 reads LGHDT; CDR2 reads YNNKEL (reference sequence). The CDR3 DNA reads TGTGCCAGCAGCCAGGTGACAGGGGGCCCTGCGGCCAATGGCTACACCTTC. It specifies CASSQVTGGPAANGYTF. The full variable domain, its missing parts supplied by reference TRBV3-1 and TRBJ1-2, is DTAVSQTPKYLVTQMGNDKSIKCEQNLGHDTMYWYKQDSKKFLKIMFSYNNKELIINETVPNRFSPKSPDKAHLNLHINSLELGDSAVYFCASSQVTGGPAANGYTFGSGTRLTVV.

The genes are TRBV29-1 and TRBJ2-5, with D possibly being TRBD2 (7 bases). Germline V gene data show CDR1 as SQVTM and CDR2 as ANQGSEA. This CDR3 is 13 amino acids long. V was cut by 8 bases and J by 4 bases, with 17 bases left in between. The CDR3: CSSHRGGRETQYF. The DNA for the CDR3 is TGCAGCTCCCATAGGGGGGGTCGAGAGACCCAGTACTTC.

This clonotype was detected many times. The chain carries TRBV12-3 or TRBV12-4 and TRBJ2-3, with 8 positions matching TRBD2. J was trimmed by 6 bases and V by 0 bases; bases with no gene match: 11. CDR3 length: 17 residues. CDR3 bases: TGTGCCAGCAGTTTAGCGGAGACTAGCGAACCAAGGGATACGCAGTATTTT. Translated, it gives CASSLAETSEPRDTQYF.

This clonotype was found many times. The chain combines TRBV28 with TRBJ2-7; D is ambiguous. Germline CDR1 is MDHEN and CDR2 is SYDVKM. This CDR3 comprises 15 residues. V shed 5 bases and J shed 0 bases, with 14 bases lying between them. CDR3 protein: CASSPPLRRSYEQYF. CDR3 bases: TGTGCCAGCAGTCCCCCCCTCAGGCGCTCCTACGAGCAGTACTTC.

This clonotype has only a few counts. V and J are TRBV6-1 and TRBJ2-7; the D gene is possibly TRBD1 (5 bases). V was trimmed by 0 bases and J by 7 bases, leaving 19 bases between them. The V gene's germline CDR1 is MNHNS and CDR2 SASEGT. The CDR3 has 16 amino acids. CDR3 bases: TGTGCCAGCAGTGAAGCGCTTCGACAAGGGGCAAGAGAGCAGTACTTC. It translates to CASSEALRQGAREQYF.

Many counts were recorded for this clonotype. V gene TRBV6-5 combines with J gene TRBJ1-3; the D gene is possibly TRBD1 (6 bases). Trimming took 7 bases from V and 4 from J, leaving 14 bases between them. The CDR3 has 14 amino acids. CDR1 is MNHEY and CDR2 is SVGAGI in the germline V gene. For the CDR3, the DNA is TGTGCCAGCAAAAGGACAGACCGCGGAAACACCATATATTTT. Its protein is CASKRTDRGNTIYF.